This T cell receptor beta chain was identified in a study of cytomegalovirus exposure and HLA in healthy donors (TCRdb year 2017). Notes on the research overall: An earlier analysis of fewer than 750 of the donors reported 276 Gb of sequence data and 117 million unique TCR beta sequences obtained from about 179 million T cells. Approximately 300 gigabases of sequencing data and 70 million to 95 million unique TCR sequences made up an early release that covered several hundred HLA-typed donors. The genetic ancestry cluster associated with self-reported Caucasian donors included over 65% of the roughly 360 genotyped donors. The study aimed to test whether cataloging public T cell receptors could reveal signatures of past pathogen exposure. The T cell repertoires of roughly 660 subjects were profiled by immunosequencing and related to cytomegalovirus serostatus. In addition to the first cohort of 666 subjects, a separate validation cohort of under 150 different subjects was used. High-throughput TCR immunosequencing, statistical association of individual TCRs with disease status, and machine learning were combined to predict cytomegalovirus infection status. A later analysis re-examined previously published TCR beta repertoires from around 670 donors and added high-resolution HLA genotyping to investigate patterns of TCR occurrence. Rather than using new phenotypic data, the later analysis identified candidate immune exposures from TCR beta sequences and from how often those sequences occurred across donors. In an earlier analysis of 550 to 700 of the donors, high-throughput TCR beta sequencing was used to judge whether each TCR beta V gene segment behaved as functional or pseudogenic. Alongside the repertoire data, information on donor age, sex, ethnicity and CMV serostatus was compiled. A later genetic analysis took genome-wide SNP genotypes for about 55% of the roughly 700 donors and used that subset as a discovery cohort. All discovery cohort repertoires had been generated using a single sequencing platform. HLA typing covered class I and class II loci at four-digit resolution. The number of typed donors differed by locus: about 620-630 for A, B, C, DRB1 and DQB1; 500 to 550 for DQA1; fewer than 610 for DPA1; and some 430 for DPB1. Because of strong linkage in the cohort, roughly 5 DR-DQ haplotypes were treated as single units for association and clustering. Across around 400 genotyped donors of the cohort, an average of roughly 200,000 unique TCR beta nucleotide sequences per donor were sequenced, and roughly 20% of those sequences were non-productive.

As for this clone: It lacks a known antigen. Base quality data are lacking; no much larger clone is found one base away.

Taken from cysteine to phenylalanine, the CDR3 has 14 residues. Of the read, only the CDR3 DNA is kept; its 42 bases are in frame from base 1. The germline V gene (reference sequence) gives CDR1 as SEHNR and CDR2 as FQNEAQ. V lost 5 bases and J lost 4 bases, and the count of bases not matched to a germline gene is 6. Overall study results and their limits: When HLA alleles, especially DR and DQ, strongly co-occurred, attributing TCR associations to individual alleles was difficult. A later analysis reported that several top co-occurrence clusters appeared linked to parvovirus B19, influenza, CMV and Epstein-Barr virus. Most TCR sequences were seen in very few donors, while some public TCRs were found in many individuals. The authors suggested that the approach could potentially be generalized to other disease states and immunological phenotypes. The presence/absence analyses assumed that sequencing depth was roughly uniform across donors, and that assumption may not be true. A further reported finding was that TCR beta sequences accurately predicted the HLA-A and HLA-B alleles for most subjects in the first cohort. CMV serostatus was the only immune exposure information available for the cohort. Fewer than 20 rarely observed V segments, including chromosome 9 orphons, were excluded from the earlier analysis of 550 to 700 of the donors because counts were too low. In vitro tests confirmed that a few of the cytomegalovirus-associated TCR beta chains recognize cytomegalovirus antigens. A cluster of highly shared sequence variants was judged likely to represent a technical artifact of the sequencing pipeline. A later genetic analysis reported fewer N-insertions in productive TCRs among donors in an Asian-associated ancestry cluster than the approximately 670-donor mean. Specific HLA alleles were associated with 15,000 to 20,000 TCR beta sequences at a false discovery rate of 0.05 in a later analysis. A later analysis found that TCR association rates varied across HLA loci, with DRB1 alleles showing the most associated TCRs and HLA-C alleles the fewest. HLA typing was unavailable for some donors at each locus, so association tests used only the typed subset. In a later analysis, most CMV-associated TCR beta chains were found to appear HLA-restricted, with HLA associations seemingly driven largely by CMV exposure. Cytomegalovirus status was reported to be diagnosed by the classifier with high specificity and sensitivity in both the original and validation cohorts. The cohort was sequenced for TCR beta chains only, and without alpha or paired-chain data the features that could be detected were limited. In an earlier analysis of about 600 of the donors, most TCR beta V segments appeared in productive rearrangements about 87% or about 30% of the time, broadly matching IMGT annotations. In a later analysis, HLA-associated TCR beta chains showed more clonal expansion and lower generation probabilities than non-associated chains that were equally common. The 87-base-pair reads could not distinguish some IMGT-functional V segments, including TRBV6-2 and TRBV6-3, so those segments were excluded. A later genetic analysis associated a missense DCLRE1C variant with V-gene and J-gene trimming of TCR beta chains, and an independent cohort replicated the association. The study listed approximately 150 TCR beta chains as associated with cytomegalovirus. Linkage disequilibrium might explain the correlated functional status among segregating V segments, but an unknown experimental factor could not be excluded.

The cohort comprised around 690 healthy bone marrow donors. At the time of sampling, all cohort members were nominally healthy, though unrecorded immune exposures were likely present. The donor tested CMV seropositive, placing the donor among the 310 or so seropositive members of the cohort. A peripheral blood sample was provided by each donor, and peripheral blood mononuclear cells were used for TCR beta sequencing. The Qiagen DNeasy Blood Extraction Kit was used to extract genomic DNA from the blood cell samples. Library method: the immunoSEQ multiplex PCR assay. For the multiplex PCR, a mixture combining 60 forward primers for TCR Vbeta segments and 13 reverse primers for TCR Jbeta segments was used. A multiplex PCR assay on genomic DNA amplified the CDR3 region of rearranged TCR beta genes. The amplified TCR beta libraries were sequenced on the Illumina HiSeq System as 87-base-pair reads. As for the authors' bioinformatics: A later analysis counted tens of millions of unique TCR beta chains across the 700 or so repertoires, and some 11 million of these chains were shared by at least two donors. Raw reads were error-corrected and collapsed into unique sequences with a nearest-neighbor algorithm that merged closely related sequences to remove PCR and sequencing errors. To assign V, D and J gene segments, CDR3 sequences were aligned to IMGT reference sequences. For a sequence to be retained, at least a six-nucleotide match to both a V gene segment and a J gene segment was required. A rearrangement was called productive if the CDR3 had no stop codons and remained in frame with V and J, and every other rearrangement was called non-productive. CDR3 was defined according to IMGT convention as the region running from the second conserved V-encoded cysteine to the conserved J-encoded phenylalanine. The earlier analysis of roughly 590 of the donors excluded any sequence lacking an unambiguous match to a single V gene segment. In an earlier analysis of several hundred of the donors, V segments were called functional above 56.7% productive rearrangements and were called segregating when the between-donor standard deviation exceeded 5%. To diagnose cytomegalovirus status from the catalog of TCR beta chain sequences, a statistical classification framework was built. In a later analysis, TCR nucleotide sequences were compared against IMGT/GENE-DB human TR gene sequences so that V and J genes could be assigned. A later analysis assigned CDR3 sequences and most-parsimonious VDJ recombination scenarios with the TCRdist pipeline. In a later analysis, each TCR beta chain was defined by its CDR3 amino acid sequence together with its V-gene family, and reads lacking a unique V-gene family were excluded. To address suspected cross-contamination and a sequencing artifact, a later analysis removed roughly 640 highly shared, low-generation-probability nucleotide sequences. In a later analysis, a clonal expansion index was calculated for each public chain from normalized within-repertoire ranks of inferred template counts. Generation probabilities in a later analysis came from a VDJ recombination model fitted to out-of-frame rearrangements, and those results were checked against IGoR. Hypergeometric tests were used in a later analysis to score TCR-TCR, TCR-HLA and TCR-CMV co-occurrence, with a repertoire-size bias correction applied to the TCR pairs. A later analysis estimated false discovery rates by permuting HLA or CMV assignments 20 times. In a later analysis, co-occurring TCRs were grouped with DBSCAN, and TCRdist sequence similarity was added when clustering was performed within HLA-allele-positive subsets. Co-occurrence clustering excluded repertoires with fewer than 30,000 or more than 120,000 public chains, plus five with anomalous nucleotide sharing. In TCRdb, the immuneACCESS table is reduced to in-frame sequences with V and J assigned. These tables do not hold every clone; where another copy was compared, an unresolved V gene accounts for under half, and the others remain unexplained. V and J calls and clone size are those listed in that table; D and trimming were worked out from the DNA. Across this sample there are about 140,000 clones, with over 75% seen only once. The top ten hold 8.8% of the sample.

The V gene is TRBV7-9 and the J gene is TRBJ1-2; the junction holds 8 bases that match TRBD1. What was sequenced was PBMCs. The receptor's source is a woman aged 50 to 65 in good health and CMV-seropositive. The sequenced DNA: TGTGCCAGCAGCGGGGGGACAGGCGGCTATGGCTACACCTTC. This codes for CASSGGTGGYGYTF. Here the CDR3 is joined to the reference TRBV7-9 and TRBJ1-2 genes, and the full variable domain is: DTGVSQNPRHKITKRGQNVTFRCDPISEHNRLYWYRQTLGQGPEFLTYFQNEAQLEKSRLLSDRFSAERPKGSFSTLEIQRTEQGDSAMYLCASSGGTGGYGYTFGSGTRLTVV.